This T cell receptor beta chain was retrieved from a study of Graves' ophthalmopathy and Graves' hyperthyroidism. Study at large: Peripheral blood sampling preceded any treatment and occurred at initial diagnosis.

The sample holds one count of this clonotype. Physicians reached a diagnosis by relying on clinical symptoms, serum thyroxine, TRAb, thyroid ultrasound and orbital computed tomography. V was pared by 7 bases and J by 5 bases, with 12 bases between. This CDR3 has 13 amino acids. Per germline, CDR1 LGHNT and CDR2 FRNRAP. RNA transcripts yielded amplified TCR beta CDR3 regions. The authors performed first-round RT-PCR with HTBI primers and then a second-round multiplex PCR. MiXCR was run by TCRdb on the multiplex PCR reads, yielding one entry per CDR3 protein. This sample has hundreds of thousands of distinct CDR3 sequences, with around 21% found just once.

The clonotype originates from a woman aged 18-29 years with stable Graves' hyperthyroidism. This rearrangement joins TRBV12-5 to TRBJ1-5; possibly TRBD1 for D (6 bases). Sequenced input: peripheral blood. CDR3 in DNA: TGTGCTAGTGCCCTGGACAGCCATCAGCCCCAGCATTTT. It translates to CASALDSHQPQHF.